The 18 T cell receptor beta chains below all came from one sample that was sequenced in a study of human T cells and chemical hapten exposure. Time point meaning: patch test 2, 6 weeks after DPC sensitization. Treatment noted: therapeutic diphenylcyclopropenone sensitization with weekly scalp DPC. TCRdb re-analysed the RACE reads in MiXCR, keeping a single row per CDR3 protein. The data contain some 90,000 distinct CDR3 sequences, about an eighth of them singletons. Source: whole blood, taken in connection with sensitization to the hapten diphenylcyclopropenone (DPC). The receptors come from a middle-aged woman with alopecia areata. Some clones in this sample may be carry-over from other donors' samples.

This clonotype has at least ten counts. A read error may account for a junction end that differs from germline. The J gene is TRBJ1-3, the V gene TRBV7-7; D is unresolved. There are 15 residues in the CDR3. Germline CDR1 reads SSHAT; CDR2 reads FNYEAQ (reference sequence). CDR3 loop: CASSLGSGFGNTIYF. DNA for the CDR3: TGTGCTAGCAGCTTAGGATCGGGGTTCGGAAACACCATATATTTT.

This sequence joins TRBV4-1 and TRBJ2-7, with D hard to call. The CDR3 runs to 14 residues. The germline V and J ends were trimmed by 1 base and 2 bases, with 9 bases remaining between them. Germline V gives CDR1 MGHRA, CDR2 YSYEKL. CDR3 DNA: TGCGCCAGCAGCCAAGTCCCCGGACCCTACGAGCAGTACTTC. Amino acid sequence: CASSQVPGPYEQYF.

This clonotype was seen more than once but under ten times. The chain's CDR3 is CASKTSGGDGTQYF. The CDR3 nucleotides are TGCGCCAGCAAGACTAGCGGGGGGGACGGTACGCAGTATTTT. This sequence joins TRBV4-1 and TRBJ2-3, with TRBD2 identical over 14 bases. The CDR3 is 14 amino acids. V shed 7 bases, J shed 8 bases, and the junction held 5 bases outside the gene matches. The V gene's germline CDR1 is MGHRA and CDR2 YSYEKL.

This clonotype was seen only a few times. The chain couples TRBV28 to TRBJ1-2, with 7 bases identical to TRBD1. In germline, CDR1 is MDHEN, CDR2 SYDVKM. V lost 5 bases to trimming and J lost 4 bases; unmatched junction nucleotides: 10. This CDR3 region has 15 residues. CDR3 region: CASSPPTGRSYGYTF. The CDR3 DNA reads TGTGCCAGCAGTCCCCCGACAGGGAGGTCCTATGGCTACACCTTC.

The chain is built from TRBV11-3 and TRBJ2-1; 9 bases match TRBD2. This CDR3 contains 15 residues. Unmatched junction bases numbered 9, after V lost 5 bases and J lost 7 bases. Germline V gene data show CDR1 as SGHNT and CDR2 as YENEEA. This CDR3 reads CASSPSGGSINEQFF. The CDR3 DNA reads as TGTGCCAGCAGCCCAAGCGGGGGGAGTATTAATGAGCAGTTCTTC.

The V gene is TRBV18, the J gene TRBJ2-7, with D maybe TRBD2 (6 bases). The length of the CDR3 is 16 residues. Germline V lookup: CDR1 KGHSH, CDR2 LQKENI. Deletions cut 6 bases from V and 7 bases from J, with 25 bases between. This chain's CDR3 is CASSYQGGRSPGEQYF. CDR3 nucleotides: TGTGCCAGCTCCTATCAGGGTGGGAGGAGTCCGGGAGAGCAGTACTTC. Looking up the rest from reference TRBV18 and TRBJ2-7 gives the full variable domain: NAGVMQNPRHLVRRRGQEARLRCSPMKGHSHVYWYRQLPEEGLKFMVYLQKENIIDESGMPKERFSAEFPKEGPSILRIQQVVRGDSAAYFCASSYQGGRSPGEQYFGPGTRLTVT.

This clonotype has a handful of counts. The CDR3: CASSFPGETQYF. CDR3 bases: TGTGCCAGCAGCTTTCCGGGGGAGACCCAGTACTTC. The chain is built from TRBV7-2 and TRBJ2-5, with D possibly TRBD2 on 5 matching bases. The V gene's germline CDR1 is SGHTA and CDR2 FQGNSA. V lost 3 bases and J lost 5, with 7 bases in between. The CDR3 has 12 residues.

This rearrangement joins TRBV19 to TRBJ1-5; D might be TRBD1 (5 bases). The CDR3 covers 18 residues. Germline assignment: CDR1 LNHDA and CDR2 SQIVND (reference sequence). V gave up 5 bases and J gave up 2 bases, with 22 bases separating them. The CDR3 nucleotides are TGTGCCAGTAGTCAACCACCCCTCCTGGGGCTAGGCAATCAGCCCCAGCATTTT. Translation gives CASSQPPLLGLGNQPQHF.

The chain combines TRBV30 with TRBJ2-7; 7 bases fit TRBD1. The CDR3 covers 15 residues. Germline CDR1 GTSNPN, CDR2 SVGIG (reference sequence). V trimming: 4 bases; J trimming: 7 bases; junction bases outside the gene matches: 16. Here the CDR3 reads CAWTRDSQVSSEQYF. The CDR3, as DNA: TGTGCCTGGACACGGGACAGCCAAGTCTCGAGTGAGCAGTACTTC.

This clonotype was seen repeatedly, ten times or more. The CDR3 DNA is TGTGCCAGCAGCCTCCGGGACTCTAACTACGAGCAGTACTTC. Protein: CASSLRDSNYEQYF. The J gene is TRBJ2-7, the V gene TRBV3-2; TRBD2, the table's D call, was not compared with the DNA. TRBV3-2 is listed as a pseudogene. The CDR3 has 14 residues.

The chain is built from TRBV2 and TRBJ2-2; a weak D match, TRBD2 (6 bases). This CDR3 spans 16 amino acids. The ends were cut back, 8 bases at V and 0 bases at J, with 16 bases in the middle. The germline V gene encodes CDR1 SNHLY and CDR2 FYNNEI. CDR3 in amino acids: CASALALSANTGELFF. The CDR3 DNA sequence: TGTGCCAGCGCTCTAGCGCTTAGCGCGAACACCGGGGAGCTGTTTTTT. The variable domain in full, with the rest retrieved from reference TRBV2 and TRBJ2-2, is EPEVTQTPSHQVTQMGQEVILRCVPISNHLYFYWYRQILGQKVEFLVSFYNNEISEKSEIFDDQFSVERPDGSNFTLKIRSTKLEDSAMYFCASALALSANTGELFFGEGSRLTVL.

In its sample, this clonotype was seen a few times. The chain combines TRBV6-5 with TRBJ1-1, with no clear D. The germline V gene has CDR1 MNHEY and CDR2 SVGAGI. CDR3 length: 14 residues. The V gene lost 6 bases and the J gene lost 5 bases, with 16 bases spanning the gap. The CDR3 DNA reads TGTGCCAGCAGCCGAAGCCGAACTTGGACTGAAGCTTTCTTT. Translating gives CASSRSRTWTEAFF.

The genes are TRBV18 and TRBJ2-1; 9 bases are a match to TRBD1. The germline V gene has CDR1 KGHSH and CDR2 LQKENI. CDR3 length: 15 residues. V lost 3 bases to trimming and J lost 4 bases; unmatched junction nucleotides: 4. CDR3 in DNA: TGTGCCAGCTCACCCCCCGGGACAGGGTACAATGAGCAGTTCTTC. This codes for CASSPPGTGYNEQFF.

The chain employs TRBV5-6 and TRBJ2-7; no clear D gene. V lost 0 bases to trimming and J lost 1 base, with 5 bases between them. CDR1 is SGHDT and CDR2 is YYEEEE in the germline V gene. The CDR3 extends over 13 amino acids. CDR3 sequence reads: CASSLDASYEQYF. DNA of the CDR3: TGTGCCAGCAGCTTGGACGCATCCTACGAGCAGTACTTC.

Only a few counts were recorded for this clonotype. V and J are TRBV3-1 and TRBJ2-1; a possible D gene is TRBD2 (5 bases). Trimming stripped 2 bases from V and 5 bases from J, with 10 bases between. The CDR3 extends over 14 amino acids. CDR1 is LGHDT, CDR2 YNNKEL, per germline (reference sequence). CDR3 sequence reads: CASSQTRLNNEQFF. In DNA form, the CDR3 reads TGTGCCAGCAGCCAAACGCGACTAAACAATGAGCAGTTCTTC.

This clonotype has at least ten counts. The V call is TRBV25-1, the J call TRBJ2-7, with D unclear. Germline V gene data show CDR1 as MGHDK and CDR2 as SYGVNS. This CDR3 is 10 amino acids long. V was cut by 3 bases and J by 8 bases, with 5 bases left in between. Here the CDR3 reads CASSELQQYF. The CDR3 region has the DNA TGTGCCAGCAGTGAGTTGCAGCAGTACTTC.

This clonotype was counted only a few times. The chain joins TRBV6-1 to TRBJ2-5; perhaps TRBD1 as D (6 bases). Germline CDR1 reads MNHNS; CDR2 reads SASEGT. This CDR3 spans 14 amino acids. Trimming took 7 bases from V and 2 from J, leaving 14 bases between them. Written as DNA, the CDR3 is TGTGCCAGCATCCCCAACGACAGGCAAGAGACCCAGTACTTC. Its translation: CASIPNDRQETQYF.

This clonotype came up many times. The V and J genes are TRBV7-7 and TRBJ2-2; 12 positions agree with TRBD1. V dropped 5 bases and J dropped 4; count of bases not matched to a gene: 14. The CDR3 covers 19 residues. CDR1 is SSHAT, CDR2 FNYEAQ, per germline (reference sequence). The CDR3 sequence: CASSLRAGTGGAGTGELFF. The DNA for the CDR3 is TGTGCCAGCAGCCTGAGAGCCGGGACAGGGGGCGCGGGCACCGGGGAGCTGTTTTTT. The full variable domain, in which reference TRBV7-7 and TRBJ2-2 provide the parts outside the CDR3, is GAGVSQSPRYKVTKRGQDVTLRCDPISSHATLYWYQQALGQGPEFLTYFNYEAQPDKSGLPSDRFSAERPEGSISTLTIQRTEQRDSAMYRCASSLRAGTGGAGTGELFFGEGSRLTVL.